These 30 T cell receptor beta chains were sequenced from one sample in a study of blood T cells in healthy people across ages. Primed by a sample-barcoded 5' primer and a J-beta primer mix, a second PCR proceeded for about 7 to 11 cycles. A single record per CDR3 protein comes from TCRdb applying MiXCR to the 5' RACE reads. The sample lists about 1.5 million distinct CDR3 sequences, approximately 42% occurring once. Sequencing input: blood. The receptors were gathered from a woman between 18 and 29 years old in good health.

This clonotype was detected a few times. In nucleotides, the CDR3 is TGTGCCAGCAGCCTCTTGGGACATTCCGGGCAGTACTTC. Translating it yields CASSLLGHSGQYF. This chain links TRBV27 with TRBJ2-7, with D tentatively TRBD1 (6 bases). This CDR3 region has 13 residues. V was shortened by 6 bases and J by 9 bases, with 18 bases between the two germline ends. Germline lookup yields CDR1 MNHEY and CDR2 SMNVEV (reference sequence).

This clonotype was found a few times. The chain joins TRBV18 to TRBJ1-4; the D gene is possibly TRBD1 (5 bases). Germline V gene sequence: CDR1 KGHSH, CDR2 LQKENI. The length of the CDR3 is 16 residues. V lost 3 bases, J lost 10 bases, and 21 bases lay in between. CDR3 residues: CASSPPGDWPEGKLFF. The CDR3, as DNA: TGTGCCAGCTCACCCCCGGGGGATTGGCCGGAAGGAAAACTGTTTTTT.

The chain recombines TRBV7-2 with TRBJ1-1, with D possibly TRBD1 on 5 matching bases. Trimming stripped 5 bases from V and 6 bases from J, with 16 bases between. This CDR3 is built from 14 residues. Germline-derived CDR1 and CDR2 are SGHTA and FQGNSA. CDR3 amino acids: CASSPTGPHAEAFF. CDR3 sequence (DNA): TGTGCCAGCAGCCCAACGGGACCCCACGCTGAAGCTTTCTTT.

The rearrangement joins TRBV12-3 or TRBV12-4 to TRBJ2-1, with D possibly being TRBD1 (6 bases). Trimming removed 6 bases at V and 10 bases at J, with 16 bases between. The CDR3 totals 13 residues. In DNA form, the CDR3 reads TGTGCCAGCAGAACAGGGAACACGGAAGAGCAGTTCTTC. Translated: CASRTGNTEEQFF.

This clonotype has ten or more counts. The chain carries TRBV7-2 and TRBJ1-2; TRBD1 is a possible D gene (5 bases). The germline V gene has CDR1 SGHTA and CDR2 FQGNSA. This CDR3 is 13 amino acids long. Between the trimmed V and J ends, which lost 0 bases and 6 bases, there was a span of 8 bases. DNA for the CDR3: TGTGCCAGCAGCTTAGCGTCGGGGGATGGCTACACCTTC. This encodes CASSLASGDGYTF.

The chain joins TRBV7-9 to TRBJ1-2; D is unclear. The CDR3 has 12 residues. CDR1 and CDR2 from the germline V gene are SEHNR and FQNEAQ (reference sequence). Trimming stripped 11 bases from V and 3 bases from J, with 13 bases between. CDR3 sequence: CAWKDPDYGYTF. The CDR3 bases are TGTGCCTGGAAGGACCCCGACTATGGCTACACCTTC.

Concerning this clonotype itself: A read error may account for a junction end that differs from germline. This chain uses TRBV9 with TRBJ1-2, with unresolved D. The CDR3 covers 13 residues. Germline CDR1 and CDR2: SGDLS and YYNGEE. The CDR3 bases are TGTGCCAACAGCGTAGAACTATTCTATGGCTACACCTTC. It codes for CANSVELFYGYTF.

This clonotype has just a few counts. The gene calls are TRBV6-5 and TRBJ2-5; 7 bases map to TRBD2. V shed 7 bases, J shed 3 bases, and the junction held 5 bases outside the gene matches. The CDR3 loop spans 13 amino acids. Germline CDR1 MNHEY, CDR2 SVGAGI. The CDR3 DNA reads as TGTGCCAGCATTCCAAGCGGGGAAGAGACCCAGTACTTC. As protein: CASIPSGEETQYF.

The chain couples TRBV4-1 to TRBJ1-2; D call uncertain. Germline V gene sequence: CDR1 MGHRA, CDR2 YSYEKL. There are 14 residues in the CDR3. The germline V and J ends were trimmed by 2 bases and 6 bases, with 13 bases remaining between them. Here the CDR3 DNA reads TGCGCCAGCAGCCAAAGAGGCGGGTTCGATGGCTACACCTTC. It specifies CASSQRGGFDGYTF.

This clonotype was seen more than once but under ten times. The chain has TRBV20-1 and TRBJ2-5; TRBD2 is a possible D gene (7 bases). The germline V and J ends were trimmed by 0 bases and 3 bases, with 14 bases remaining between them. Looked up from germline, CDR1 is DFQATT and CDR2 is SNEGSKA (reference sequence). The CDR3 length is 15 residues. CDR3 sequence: CSARDWGAGEETQYF. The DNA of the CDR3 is TGCAGTGCTAGAGATTGGGGGGCGGGAGAAGAGACCCAGTACTTC.

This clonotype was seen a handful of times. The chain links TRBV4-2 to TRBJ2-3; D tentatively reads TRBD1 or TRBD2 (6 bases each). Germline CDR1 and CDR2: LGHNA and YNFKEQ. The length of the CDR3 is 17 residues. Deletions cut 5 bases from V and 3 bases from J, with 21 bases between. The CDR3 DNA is TGTGCCAGCAGCAAAGCCGGGAGCGGAGGGGGGACAGATACGCAGTATTTT. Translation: CASSKAGSGGGTDTQYF.

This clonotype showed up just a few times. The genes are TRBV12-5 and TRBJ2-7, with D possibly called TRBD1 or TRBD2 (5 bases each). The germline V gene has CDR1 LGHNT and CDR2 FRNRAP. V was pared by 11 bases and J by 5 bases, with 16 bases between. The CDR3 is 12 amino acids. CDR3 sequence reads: CACRDGPNEQYF. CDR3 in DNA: TGTGCTTGCCGGGACGGCCCAAACGAGCAGTACTTC.

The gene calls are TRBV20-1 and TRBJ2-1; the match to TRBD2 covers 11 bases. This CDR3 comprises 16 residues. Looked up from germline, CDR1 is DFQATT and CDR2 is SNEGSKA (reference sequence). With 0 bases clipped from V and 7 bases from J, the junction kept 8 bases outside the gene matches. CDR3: CSARDPTSGGLNEQFF. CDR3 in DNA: TGCAGTGCTAGAGATCCCACTAGCGGGGGCTTAAATGAGCAGTTCTTC.

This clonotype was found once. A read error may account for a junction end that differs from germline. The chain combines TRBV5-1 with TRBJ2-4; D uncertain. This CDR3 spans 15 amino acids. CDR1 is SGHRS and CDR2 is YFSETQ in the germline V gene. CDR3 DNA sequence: TGCGTCAGCTCTTTAGGTGGAGAAGCCAAAAACATTCAGTACTTC. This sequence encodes CVSSLGGEAKNIQYF.

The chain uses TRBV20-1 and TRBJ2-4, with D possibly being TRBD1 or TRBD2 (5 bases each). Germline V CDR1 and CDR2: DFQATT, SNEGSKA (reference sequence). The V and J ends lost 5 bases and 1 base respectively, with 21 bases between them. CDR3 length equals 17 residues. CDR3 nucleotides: TGCAGTGCTCCCTCCTTGGTGCAGGGAGCTGCCAAAAACATTCAGTACTTC. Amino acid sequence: CSAPSLVQGAAKNIQYF.

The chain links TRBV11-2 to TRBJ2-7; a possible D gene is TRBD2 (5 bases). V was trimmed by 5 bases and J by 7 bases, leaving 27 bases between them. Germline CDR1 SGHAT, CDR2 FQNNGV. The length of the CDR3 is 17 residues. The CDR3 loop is CASSPPKMRGPDNEQYF. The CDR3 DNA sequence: TGTGCCAGCAGCCCCCCCAAGATGCGCGGGCCTGACAATGAGCAGTACTTC. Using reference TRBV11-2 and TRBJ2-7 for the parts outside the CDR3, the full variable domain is EAGVAQSPRYKIIEKRQSVAFWCNPISGHATLYWYQQILGQGPKLLIQFQNNGVVDDSQLPKDRFSAERLKGVDSTLKIQPAKLEDSAVYLCASSPPKMRGPDNEQYFGPGTRLTVT.

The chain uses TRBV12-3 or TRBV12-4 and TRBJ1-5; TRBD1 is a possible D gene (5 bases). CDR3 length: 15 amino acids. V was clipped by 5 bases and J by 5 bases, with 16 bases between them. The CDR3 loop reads CASSPTPRGDQPQHF. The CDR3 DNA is TGTGCCAGCAGTCCCACTCCGAGAGGGGATCAGCCCCAGCATTTT.

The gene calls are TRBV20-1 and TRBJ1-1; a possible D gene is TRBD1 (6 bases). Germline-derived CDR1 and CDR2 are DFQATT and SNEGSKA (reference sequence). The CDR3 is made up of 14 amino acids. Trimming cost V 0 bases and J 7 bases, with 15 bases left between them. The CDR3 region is CSARDPPGGREAFF. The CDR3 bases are TGCAGTGCTAGAGATCCACCTGGGGGGCGTGAAGCTTTCTTT.

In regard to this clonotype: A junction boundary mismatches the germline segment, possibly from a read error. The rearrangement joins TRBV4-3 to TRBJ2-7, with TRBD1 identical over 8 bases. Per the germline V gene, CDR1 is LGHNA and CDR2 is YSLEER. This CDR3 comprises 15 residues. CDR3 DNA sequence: TGCGCCAGCAGCCAAGATCGTAACAGGGGGGACGAGCGGTACTTC. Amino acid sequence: CASSQDRNRGDERYF.

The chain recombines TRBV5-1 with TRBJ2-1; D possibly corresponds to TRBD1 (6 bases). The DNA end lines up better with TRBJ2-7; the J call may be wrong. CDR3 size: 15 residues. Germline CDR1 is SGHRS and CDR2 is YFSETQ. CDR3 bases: TGCGCCAGCAGCTACAGGGTTGGCCACTACAATGAGCAGTACTTC. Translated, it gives CASSYRVGHYNEQYF.

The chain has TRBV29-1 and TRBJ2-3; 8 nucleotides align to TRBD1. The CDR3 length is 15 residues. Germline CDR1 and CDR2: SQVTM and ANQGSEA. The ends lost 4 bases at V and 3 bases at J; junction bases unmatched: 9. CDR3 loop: CSVARTGRTTDTQYF. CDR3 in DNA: TGCAGCGTTGCCAGGACAGGGCGAACTACAGATACGCAGTATTTT.

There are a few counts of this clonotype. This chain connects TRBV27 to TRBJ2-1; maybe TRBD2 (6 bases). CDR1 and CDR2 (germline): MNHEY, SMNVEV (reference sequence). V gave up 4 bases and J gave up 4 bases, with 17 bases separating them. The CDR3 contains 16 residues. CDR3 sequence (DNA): TGTGCCAGCAGTTCCCCGGACTATCCTTCGTACAATGAGCAGTTCTTC. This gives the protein CASSSPDYPSYNEQFF.

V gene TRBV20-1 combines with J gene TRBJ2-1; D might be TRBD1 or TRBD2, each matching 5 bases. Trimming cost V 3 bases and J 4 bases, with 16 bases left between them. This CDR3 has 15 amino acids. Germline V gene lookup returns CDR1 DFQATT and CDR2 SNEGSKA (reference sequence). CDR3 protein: CSASRGQKFYNEQFF. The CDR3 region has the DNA TGCAGTGCTAGCCGGGGCCAAAAATTTTACAATGAGCAGTTCTTC.

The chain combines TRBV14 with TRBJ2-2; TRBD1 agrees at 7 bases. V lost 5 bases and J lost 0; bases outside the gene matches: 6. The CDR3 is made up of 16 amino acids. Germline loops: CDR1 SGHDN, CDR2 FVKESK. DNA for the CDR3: TGTGCCAGCAGCGACAGGGTAACCTCGAACACCGGGGAGCTGTTTTTT. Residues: CASSDRVTSNTGELFF.

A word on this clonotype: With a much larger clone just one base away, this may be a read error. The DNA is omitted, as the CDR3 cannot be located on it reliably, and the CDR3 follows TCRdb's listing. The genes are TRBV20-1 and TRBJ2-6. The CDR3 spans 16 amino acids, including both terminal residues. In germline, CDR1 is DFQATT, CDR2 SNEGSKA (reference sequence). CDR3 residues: CSASWGQGSGANVPTF.

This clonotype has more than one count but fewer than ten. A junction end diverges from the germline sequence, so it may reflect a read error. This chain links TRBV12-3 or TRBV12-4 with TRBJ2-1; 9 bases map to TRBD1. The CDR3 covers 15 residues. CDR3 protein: CASNRGDRVYNGQFF. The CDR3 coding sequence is TGTGCCAGCAACAGGGGGGACAGGGTCTACAATGGGCAGTTCTTC.

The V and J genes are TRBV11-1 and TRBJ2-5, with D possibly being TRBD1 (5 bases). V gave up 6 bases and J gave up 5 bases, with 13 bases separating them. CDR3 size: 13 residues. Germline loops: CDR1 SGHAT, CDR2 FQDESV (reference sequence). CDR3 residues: CASRHDSVETQYF. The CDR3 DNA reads TGTGCCAGCAGACACGACAGTGTGGAGACCCAGTACTTC.

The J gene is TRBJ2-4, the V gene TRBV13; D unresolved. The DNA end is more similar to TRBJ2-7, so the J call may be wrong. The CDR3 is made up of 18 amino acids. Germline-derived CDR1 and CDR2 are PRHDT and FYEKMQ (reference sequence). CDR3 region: CASTSRSGLGISSYEQYF. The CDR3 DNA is TGTGCCAGCACCTCTCGATCTGGGTTAGGGATTAGTTCCTACGAGCAGTACTTC.

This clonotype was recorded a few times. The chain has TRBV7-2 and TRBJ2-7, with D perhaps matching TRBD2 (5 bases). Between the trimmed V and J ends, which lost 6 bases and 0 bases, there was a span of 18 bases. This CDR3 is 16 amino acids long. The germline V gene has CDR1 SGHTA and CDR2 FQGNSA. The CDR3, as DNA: TGTGCCAGCAGTCTATCAGGCGGGTCTCCCTCCTACGAGCAGTACTTC. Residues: CASSLSGGSPSYEQYF.

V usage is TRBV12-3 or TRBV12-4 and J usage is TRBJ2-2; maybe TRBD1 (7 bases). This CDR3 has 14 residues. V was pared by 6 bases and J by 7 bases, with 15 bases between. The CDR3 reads CASRPRGENGELFF. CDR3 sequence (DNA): TGTGCCAGCAGACCCAGGGGGGAAAACGGGGAGCTGTTTTTT.